The 18 T cell receptor beta chains listed next were all sequenced from one sample in a study of T cell responses to AZD1222 COVID-19 vaccine (dated by TCRdb to about 2021). The time point label corresponds to: about 28 days (+/-7) after the second vaccine dose. Taken with the paper, the label for treatment or condition translates to: meningococcal conjugate vaccine given as trial control. Library preparation used the immunoSEQ multiplex PCR assay. The table comes from immuneACCESS by way of TCRdb, which keeps in-frame sequences with V and J called. Part of the clones is missing from these tables; in studies checked, under half for an unresolved V gene and the rest for unknown reasons. The sample has 150,000 to 200,000 clones on record, 90% of them singletons. In total, the top ten clones hold 4.3% of the sample. The material sequenced was peripheral blood, taken 28 days after the second dose of the MenACWY control vaccine. These receptors all come from an adult who received the MenACWY meningococcal vaccine as a control.

This chain joins TRBV28 and TRBJ2-5, with 10 bases identical to TRBD2. The end of the DNA aligns better with TRBJ2-7, so the J call may be wrong. Per germline, CDR1 MDHEN and CDR2 SYDVKM. This CDR3 is built from 16 residues. The CDR3 sequence: CASRPPPGTSAYEQYF. The CDR3 DNA reads as TGTGCCAGCAGGCCCCCCCCCGGGACTAGCGCTTACGAGCAGTACTTC.

The chain has TRBV29-1 and TRBJ1-1; D unresolved. This CDR3 has 12 residues. With 6 bases removed from V and 1 base from J, the gap between germline ends came to 9 bases. Germline CDR1 SQVTM, CDR2 ANQGSEA. CDR3 DNA sequence: TGCAGCGTGCGTCGGGGGAACACTGAAGCTTTCTTT. Its protein is CSVRRGNTEAFF.

This sequence joins TRBV4-1 and TRBJ1-3; unclear D gene. The CDR3 runs to 15 residues. Trimming left V 1 base short and J 8 bases short, with 15 bases between. Germline loops: CDR1 MGHRA, CDR2 YSYEKL. The CDR3 region has the DNA TGCGCCAGCAGCCAAGTCCAAGTCCACCAGGACACCATATATTTT. Its protein product is CASSQVQVHQDTIYF.

The chain carries TRBV11-3 and TRBJ2-2; 7 nucleotides agree with TRBD1. The CDR3 spans 16 residues. Germline V CDR1 and CDR2: SGHNT, YENEEA. Trimming cost V 4 bases and J 1 base; bases outside gene matches: 6. CDR3 residues: CASSSGTDMNTGELFF. In DNA, the CDR3 is TGTGCCAGCAGCTCCGGGACAGATATGAACACCGGGGAGCTGTTTTTT.

This rearrangement joins TRBV25-1 to TRBJ2-6, with no clear D. CDR1 MGHDK and CDR2 SYGVNS come from the germline V gene. The CDR3 sequence is 14 residues long. Trimming cost V 5 bases and J 4 bases, with 9 bases left between them. CDR3 region: CASSSLPGANVLTF. Here the CDR3 DNA reads TGTGCCAGCAGTAGCCTACCCGGGGCCAACGTCCTGACTTTC.

The CDR3 reads CASSLARRGTYEQYF. For the CDR3, the DNA is TGTGCCAGCAGCTTAGCGAGGAGGGGAACCTACGAGCAGTACTTC. The chain joins TRBV7-8 to TRBJ2-7; tentative D call: TRBD2 (6 bases). CDR3 length: 15 amino acids. Germline V gene sequence: CDR1 SGHVS, CDR2 FQNEAQ. Trimming stripped 0 bases from V and 2 bases from J, with 11 bases between.

This CDR3 reads CASSQEWRAGEETQYF. The CDR3 nucleotides read TGCGCCAGCAGCCAAGAGTGGAGAGCGGGGGAAGAGACCCAGTACTTC. V usage is TRBV4-3 and J usage is TRBJ2-5; 8 bases agree with TRBD2. Germline-derived CDR1 and CDR2 are LGHNA and YSLEER. V lost 0 bases to trimming and J lost 3 bases; unmatched junction nucleotides: 6. CDR3 size: 16 residues.

The CDR3 region has the DNA TGTGCCAGTAGTATGGGTTATGGCGGCACTGAAGCTTTCTTT. Encoded protein: CASSMGYGGTEAFF. This sequence joins TRBV19 and TRBJ1-1; D is undetermined. The CDR3 length is 14 residues. The V gene lost 3 bases and the J gene lost 4 bases, with 12 bases spanning the gap. Germline-derived CDR1 and CDR2 are LNHDA and SQIVND (reference sequence).

The chain couples TRBV24-1 to TRBJ2-3; no definite D call. The germline CDR1 and CDR2 sequences are KGHDR and SFDVKD. This CDR3 spans 15 amino acids. The V and J ends lost 9 bases and 3 bases respectively, with 18 bases between them. The CDR3 sequence: CATSSASYRTDTQYF. For the CDR3, the DNA is TGTGCCACCTCATCGGCGTCCTATCGGACAGATACGCAGTATTTT.

J is TRBJ1-2 and V is TRBV10-3; D gene uncertain. The germline V gene encodes CDR1 ENHRY and CDR2 SYGVKD. The ends were cut back, 2 bases at V and 6 bases at J, with 7 bases in the middle. The CDR3 length is 12 residues. This chain's CDR3 is CAISEREDGYTF. The CDR3 coding sequence is TGTGCCATCAGTGAGAGGGAAGATGGCTACACCTTC.

The chain couples TRBV4-1 to TRBJ1-1; D not certain. V lost 2 bases, J lost 9 bases, and 13 bases lay in between. The CDR3 is 13 amino acids. The germline V gene encodes CDR1 MGHRA and CDR2 YSYEKL. CDR3 sequence reads: CASSQYGAEQAFF. The CDR3 DNA follows: TGCGCCAGCAGCCAATATGGTGCGGAGCAAGCTTTCTTT.

V usage is TRBV28 and J usage is TRBJ1-2, with a weak D call TRBD1 (6 bases). Trimming took 1 base from V and 7 from J, leaving 16 bases between them. The germline V gene encodes CDR1 MDHEN and CDR2 SYDVKM. CDR3 length: 15 amino acids. The CDR3 DNA sequence: TGTGCCAGCAGTTTATTGAGGGGGAAATCTTTTGGCTACACCTTC. Translation: CASSLLRGKSFGYTF.

The CDR3 spells CASSFRQGASLYEQYF. Here the CDR3 DNA reads TGTGCCAGCAGCTTCAGACAGGGGGCTAGCCTTTACGAGCAGTACTTC. The chain employs TRBV7-8 and TRBJ2-7; 10 nucleotides align to TRBD1. Germline CDR1 is SGHVS and CDR2 is FQNEAQ. With 3 bases clipped from V and 4 bases from J, the junction kept 9 bases outside the gene matches. The CDR3 is made up of 16 amino acids.

In this sample, this clone turned up a few times. This sequence joins TRBV7-3 and TRBJ2-1, with 11 nucleotides matching TRBD2. V lost 3 bases to trimming and J lost 6 bases; unmatched junction nucleotides: 1. Germline CDR1 and CDR2: SGHTA and FQGTGA. The CDR3 is 14 residues long. The CDR3 region has the DNA TGTGCCAGCAGCTTCGGGACTAGCGGCAATGAGCAGTTCTTC. It translates to CASSFGTSGNEQFF.

This chain links TRBV7-9 with TRBJ2-2; D is unresolved. This CDR3 comprises 13 residues. With 0 bases removed from V and 3 bases from J, the gap between germline ends came to 2 bases. Germline loops: CDR1 SEHNR, CDR2 FQNEAQ (reference sequence). CDR3 protein: CASSLAHTGELFF. The CDR3 region has the DNA TGTGCCAGCAGCTTAGCTCACACCGGGGAGCTGTTTTTT.

This clone has only a few counts. The chain links TRBV6-2 or TRBV6-3 to TRBJ2-1, with 9 bases identical to TRBD2. With V trimmed by 4 bases and J by 6 bases, 7 bases remained unmatched. From germline, CDR1 is MNHEY and CDR2 SVGEGT. This CDR3 contains 15 residues. CDR3 sequence (DNA): TGTGCCAGCAGTTCCTTAGCGGGAGTTGGCAATGAGCAGTTCTTC. It is translated as CASSSLAGVGNEQFF.

The chain is built from TRBV27 and TRBJ1-1; unclear D gene. There are 14 residues in the CDR3. Looked up from germline, CDR1 is MNHEY and CDR2 is SMNVEV (reference sequence). V lost 2 bases, J lost 3 bases, and 10 bases lay in between. The CDR3 DNA sequence: TGTGCCAGCAGTTTAAAGGGAGGCTACACTGAAGCTTTCTTT. Translated: CASSLKGGYTEAFF.

The V and J genes are TRBV5-6 and TRBJ2-2; D call uncertain. CDR1 is SGHDT and CDR2 is YYEEEE in the germline V gene. The CDR3 loop spans 16 amino acids. The V and J ends lost 0 bases and 0 bases respectively, with 9 bases between them. CDR3 in amino acids: CASSLDWQTNTGELFF. CDR3 nucleotide sequence: TGTGCCAGCAGCTTGGATTGGCAGACGAACACCGGGGAGCTGTTTTTT. The entire variable domain, with the rest obtained from reference TRBV5-6 and TRBJ2-2, is as follows: DAGVTQSPTHLIKTRGQQVTLRCSPKSGHDTVSWYQQALGQGPQFIFQYYEEEERQRGNFPDRFSGHQFPNYSSELNVNALLLGDSALYLCASSLDWQTNTGELFFGEGSRLTVL.